The 18 T cell receptor beta chains below come from one sample, sequenced in a study of T cell responses to AZD1222 COVID-19 vaccine. Libraries were prepared by immunoSEQ multiplex PCR; TCRdb keeps only in-frame clonotypes and omits some of them. The table records some 130,000 clones, approximately 95% of them present only once. The sample in question was peripheral blood, obtained 28 days after the second AZD1222 dose. These receptors were obtained from an adult who received the AZD1222 COVID-19 vaccine.

The chain recombines TRBV19 with TRBJ1-1; D call uncertain. The germline V and J ends were trimmed by 2 bases and 4 bases, with 14 bases remaining between them. Looked up from germline, CDR1 is LNHDA and CDR2 is SQIVND (reference sequence). This CDR3 comprises 15 residues. The CDR3 region is CASSINVRRSTEAFF. CDR3 DNA sequence: TGTGCCAGTAGTATAAATGTCCGGCGATCCACTGAAGCTTTCTTT.

The chain employs TRBV9 and TRBJ1-2, with D tentatively TRBD1 (5 bases). V lost 0 bases and J 5 bases, leaving 14 bases between the germline ends. The CDR3 spans 15 residues. Germline loops: CDR1 SGDLS, CDR2 YYNGEE. In DNA form, the CDR3 reads TGTGCCAGCAGCGTAGATCCGGGGGTGGGGTATGGCTACACCTTC. The encoded protein is CASSVDPGVGYGYTF. Together with reference TRBV9 and TRBJ1-2, the CDR3 gives the full variable domain: DSGVTQTPKHLITATGQRVTLRCSPRSGDLSVYWYQQSLDQGLQFLIQYYNGEERAKGNILERFSAQQFPDLHSELNLSSLELGDSALYFCASSVDPGVGYGYTFGSGTRLTVV.

V is TRBV12-3 or TRBV12-4 and J is TRBJ2-7, with unresolved D. V lost 3 bases, J lost 5 bases, and 11 bases lay in between. This CDR3 region has 13 residues. Here the CDR3 reads CASSLADPHEQYF. The CDR3 DNA follows: TGTGCCAGCAGTTTGGCCGACCCACACGAGCAGTACTTC.

This sequence joins TRBV11-1 and TRBJ2-7; perhaps TRBD1 as D (5 bases). Germline V gene sequence: CDR1 SGHAT, CDR2 FQDESV (reference sequence). Trimming stripped 5 bases from V and 0 bases from J, with 11 bases between. This CDR3 region has 14 residues. CDR3: CASSPLTDSYEQYF. DNA for the CDR3: TGTGCCAGCAGCCCCCTGACAGACTCCTACGAGCAGTACTTC.

CDR3 DNA: TGTGCCAGCAGTACTTACCCCCTCCCGAACACTGAAGCTTTCTTT. This translates into CASSTYPLPNTEAFF. The chain employs TRBV9 and TRBJ1-1; D is unresolved. Germline V CDR1 and CDR2: SGDLS, YYNGEE. CDR3 length: 15 residues. V shed 5 bases and J shed 1 base, with 15 bases lying between them.

The chain recombines TRBV4-1 with TRBJ2-7, with D possibly TRBD1 on 5 matching bases. This CDR3 comprises 14 residues. The V and J ends lost 5 bases and 1 base respectively, with 12 bases between them. CDR1 and CDR2 from the germline V gene are MGHRA and YSYEKL. In DNA form, the CDR3 reads TGCGCCAGCAGCTCGAAAACAGGATCCTACGAGCAGTACTTC. This encodes CASSSKTGSYEQYF.

This chain connects TRBV7-2 to TRBJ2-3; tentatively, D is TRBD2 (5 bases). The length of the CDR3 is 15 residues. Trimming stripped 1 base from V and 2 bases from J, with 10 bases between. From germline, CDR1 is SGHTA and CDR2 FQGNSA. In nucleotides, the CDR3 is TGTGCCAGCAGCTTAGATCTAGCTTTCACAGATACGCAGTATTTT. Protein product: CASSLDLAFTDTQYF.

This chain uses TRBV5-8 with TRBJ1-2; perhaps TRBD1 as D (5 bases). Germline CDR1 reads SGHTS; CDR2 reads YDEGEE. Trimming took off 4 bases at V and 2 bases at J, with 12 bases between the two ends. This CDR3 has 14 residues. CDR3: CASSPQGPNYGYTF. The CDR3 nucleotides are TGTGCCAGCAGCCCGCAGGGACCGAACTATGGCTACACCTTC. Full variable domain (remainder filled in from reference TRBV5-8 and TRBJ1-2): EAGVTQSPTHLIKTRGQQATLRCSPISGHTSVYWYQQALGLGLQFLLWYDEGEERNRGNFPPRFSGRQFPNYSSELNVNALELEDSALYLCASSPQGPNYGYTFGSGTRLTVV.

This clone showed up just once. The chain combines TRBV30 with TRBJ1-1; D gene unclear. This CDR3 contains 12 residues. Germline CDR1 reads GTSNPN; CDR2 reads SVGIG (reference sequence). Between the trimmed V and J ends, which lost 5 bases and 3 bases, there was a span of 10 bases. The CDR3 nucleotides read TGTGCCTGGGCCGGGCCCCACACTGAAGCTTTCTTT. Translating it yields CAWAGPHTEAFF.

The rearrangement joins TRBV19 to TRBJ1-5; D remains unclear. V gave up 8 bases and J gave up 3 bases, with 17 bases separating them. Germline V gene lookup returns CDR1 LNHDA and CDR2 SQIVND (reference sequence). CDR3 size: 15 residues. This CDR3 reads CASRFIGLYNQPQHF. The CDR3, as DNA: TGTGCCAGTCGATTTATAGGGTTATACAATCAGCCCCAGCATTTT.

V is TRBV30 and J is TRBJ1-1; D uncertain. CDR3 length: 13 amino acids. Germline CDR1 and CDR2: GTSNPN and SVGIG (reference sequence). The V and J ends lost 0 bases and 1 base respectively, with 6 bases between them. In nucleotides, the CDR3 is TGTGCCTGGAGTGTTGTGAAGAACACTGAAGCTTTCTTT. It codes for CAWSVVKNTEAFF.

The chain employs TRBV19 and TRBJ2-1; 8 bases are shared with TRBD2. V lost 1 base and J lost 8; bases outside the gene matches: 10. CDR3 length: 16 amino acids. In germline, CDR1 is LNHDA, CDR2 SQIVND (reference sequence). This CDR3 is CASSIVWTSRRDEQFF. DNA of the CDR3: TGTGCCAGTAGTATAGTCTGGACTAGCCGCCGGGATGAGCAGTTCTTC.

V and J are TRBV6-6 and TRBJ2-7; D is possibly TRBD1 (5 bases). This CDR3 spans 12 amino acids. CDR1 and CDR2 (germline): MNHNY, SVGAGI (reference sequence). Trimming stripped 5 bases from V and 3 bases from J, with 8 bases between. The CDR3 is CASSSQGYEQYF. As DNA, the CDR3 is TGTGCCAGCAGTAGCCAGGGCTACGAGCAGTACTTC.

The rearrangement uses TRBV5-1 and TRBJ1-2; a weak D match, TRBD1 (6 bases). The V and J ends lost 2 bases and 2 bases respectively, with 22 bases between them. The CDR3 is 18 amino acids. Germline CDR1 reads SGHRS; CDR2 reads YFSETQ. The CDR3 coding sequence is TGCGCCAGCAGCTTAGGCACACGGAAGGACAGCCTCAACTATGGCTACACCTTC. This sequence encodes CASSLGTRKDSLNYGYTF.

The chain joins TRBV2 to TRBJ2-7; D remains ambiguous. In germline, CDR1 is SNHLY, CDR2 FYNNEI. The V end was cut by 5 bases, the J end by 5 bases, with 10 bases between. The CDR3 length is 12 residues. In nucleotides, the CDR3 is TGTGCCAGCAGTTACCGCAGGAACGAGCAGTACTTC. Translating gives CASSYRRNEQYF.

In nucleotides, the CDR3 is TGTGCCAGCAGTGACCCAAACAGGGGCCGGCGGCCCCAGCATTTT. Its translation is CASSDPNRGRRPQHF. The chain couples TRBV6-1 to TRBJ1-5, with TRBD1 matching over 7 bases. V lost 3 bases and J lost 9; bases outside the gene matches: 11. The CDR3 has 15 amino acids. Germline V lookup: CDR1 MNHNS, CDR2 SASEGT.

The chain recombines TRBV2 with TRBJ1-6, with 7 bases that match TRBD1. Trimming cost V 8 bases and J 7 bases; bases outside gene matches: 5. The germline V gene encodes CDR1 SNHLY and CDR2 FYNNEI. This CDR3 contains 13 residues. In DNA, the CDR3 is TGTGCCAGCTCCGGGACAGCAAATTCACCCCTCCACTTT. Translation: CASSGTANSPLHF. The whole variable domain, remainder taken from reference TRBV2 and TRBJ1-6, is EPEVTQTPSHQVTQMGQEVILRCVPISNHLYFYWYRQILGQKVEFLVSFYNNEISEKSEIFDDQFSVERPDGSNFTLKIRSTKLEDSAMYFCASSGTANSPLHFGNGTRLTVT.

This clone was seen only a few times. J is TRBJ2-1 and V is TRBV5-1, with D uncertain. This CDR3 is built from 11 residues. V lost 6 bases to trimming and J lost 2 bases, with 3 bases between them. CDR1 and CDR2 (germline): SGHRS, YFSETQ. For the CDR3, the DNA is TGCGCCAGCAACACCTACAATGAGCAGTTCTTC. Translation gives CASNTYNEQFF.